This T cell receptor (beta chain) was recorded in a study of blood T cell repertoires in COVID-19. On the study more broadly: The origin of the acute and convalescent COVID-19 samples was the United States, Italy and Spain.

Profiled with immunoSEQ multiplex PCR; TCRdb holds only in-frame clones, not every one. Of more than 35,000 clones listed, less than 85% are singletons. Relative to its sample, this clone is medium-sized. Germline loops: CDR1 SNHLY, CDR2 FYNNEI. With V trimmed by 3 bases and J by 10 bases, 7 bases remained unmatched. The CDR3 consists of 14 residues. The clonotype comes from a man between 70 and 80 years old with acute or convalescent COVID-19. This sequence joins TRBV2 and TRBJ2-1, with 9 bases fitting TRBD2. The sequenced sample consisted of peripheral blood. CDR3 protein: CASSDVAGVGEQFF. The CDR3 DNA follows: TGTGCCAGCAGTGATGTAGCGGGAGTAGGAGAGCAGTTCTTC.